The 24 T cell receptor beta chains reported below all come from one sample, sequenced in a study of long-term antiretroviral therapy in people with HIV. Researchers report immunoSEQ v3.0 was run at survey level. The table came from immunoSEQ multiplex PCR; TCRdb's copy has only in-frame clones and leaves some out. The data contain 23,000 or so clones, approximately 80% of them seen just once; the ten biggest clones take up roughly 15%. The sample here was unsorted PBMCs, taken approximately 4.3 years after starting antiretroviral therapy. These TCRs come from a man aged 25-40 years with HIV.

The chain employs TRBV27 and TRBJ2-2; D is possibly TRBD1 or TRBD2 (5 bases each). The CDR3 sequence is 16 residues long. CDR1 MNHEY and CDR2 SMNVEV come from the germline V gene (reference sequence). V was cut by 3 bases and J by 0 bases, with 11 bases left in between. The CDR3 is CASSFGTPPNTGELFF. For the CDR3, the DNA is TGTGCCAGCAGTTTTGGGACGCCACCGAACACCGGGGAGCTGTTTTTT.

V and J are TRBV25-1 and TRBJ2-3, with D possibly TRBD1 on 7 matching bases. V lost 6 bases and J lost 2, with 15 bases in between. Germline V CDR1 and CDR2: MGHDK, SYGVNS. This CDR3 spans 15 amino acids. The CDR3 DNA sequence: TGTGCCAGCAGACAGGGGACGGGAGCCACAGATACGCAGTATTTT. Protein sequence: CASRQGTGATDTQYF.

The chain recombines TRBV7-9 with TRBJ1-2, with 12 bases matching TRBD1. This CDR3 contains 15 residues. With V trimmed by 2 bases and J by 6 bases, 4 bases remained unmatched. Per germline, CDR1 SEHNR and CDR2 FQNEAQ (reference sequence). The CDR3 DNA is TGTGCCAGCAGCTTACAGGGACAGGGGGCGGATGGCTACACCTTC. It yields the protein CASSLQGQGADGYTF.

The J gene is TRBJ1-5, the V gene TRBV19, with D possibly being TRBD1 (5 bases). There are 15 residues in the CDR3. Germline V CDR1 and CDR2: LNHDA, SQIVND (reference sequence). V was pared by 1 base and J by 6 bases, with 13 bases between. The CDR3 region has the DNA TGTGCCAGTAGTATAGGACGGTACGGGGGTCAGCCCCAGCATTTT. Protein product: CASSIGRYGGQPQHF.

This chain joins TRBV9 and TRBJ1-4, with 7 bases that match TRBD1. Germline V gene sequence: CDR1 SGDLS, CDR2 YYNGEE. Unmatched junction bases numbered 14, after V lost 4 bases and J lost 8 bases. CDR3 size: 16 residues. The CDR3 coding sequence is TGTGCCAGCAGCTCAAGCCCCGACAGGGTTGGCGAAAAACTGTTTTTT. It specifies CASSSSPDRVGEKLFF.

CDR3 in amino acids: CASTRGTANTGELFF. CDR3 in DNA: TGTGCCAGCACCCGTGGGACAGCGAACACCGGGGAGCTGTTTTTT. The chain links TRBV7-2 to TRBJ2-2; 7 nucleotides align to TRBD1. CDR3 length equals 15 residues. Germline values: CDR1 SGHTA, CDR2 FQGNSA. With V trimmed by 7 bases and J by 0 bases, 5 bases remained unmatched.

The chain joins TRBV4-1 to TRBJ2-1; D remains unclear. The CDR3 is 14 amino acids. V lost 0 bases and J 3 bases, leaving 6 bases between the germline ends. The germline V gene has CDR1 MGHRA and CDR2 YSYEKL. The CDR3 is CASSQDASYNEQFF. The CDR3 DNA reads TGCGCCAGCAGCCAAGATGCCAGCTACAATGAGCAGTTCTTC.

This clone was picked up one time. CDR3 coding DNA: TGTGCCAGCAGCCAAGATTGGGGCCCGTGGGATGAGCAGTTCTTC. Amino acids: CASSQDWGPWDEQFF. The chain is built from TRBV4-2 and TRBJ2-1, with D tentatively TRBD1 (5 bases). CDR3 size: 15 residues. CDR1 and CDR2 from the germline V gene are LGHNA and YNFKEQ. Trimming took off 0 bases at V and 8 bases at J, with 14 bases between the two ends.

CDR3 protein: CASSAGDTLYYEQYF. The CDR3 DNA reads as TGTGCCAGCAGTGCTGGGGACACTCTATACTACGAGCAGTACTTC. The rearrangement joins TRBV6-1 to TRBJ2-7; possible D gene TRBD1, 6 bases. V lost 4 bases and J lost 3, with 16 bases in between. The CDR3 covers 15 residues. CDR1 MNHNS and CDR2 SASEGT come from the germline V gene.

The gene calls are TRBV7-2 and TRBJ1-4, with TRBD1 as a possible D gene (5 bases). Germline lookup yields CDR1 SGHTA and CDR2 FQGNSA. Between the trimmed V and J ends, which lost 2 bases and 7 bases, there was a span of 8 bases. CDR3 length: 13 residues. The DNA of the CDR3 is TGTGCCAGCAGCTTAAGTGGGGGTGAAAAACTGTTTTTT. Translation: CASSLSGGEKLFF.

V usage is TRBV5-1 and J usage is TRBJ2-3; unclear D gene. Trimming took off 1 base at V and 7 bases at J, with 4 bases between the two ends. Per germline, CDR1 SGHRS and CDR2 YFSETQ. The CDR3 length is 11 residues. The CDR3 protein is CASSLINTQYF. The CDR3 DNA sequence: TGCGCCAGCAGCTTGATTAATACGCAGTATTTT.

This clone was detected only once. The CDR3 reads CASRESFSAWQYF. The CDR3 nucleotides are TGTGCCAGCAGGGAGAGCTTCTCCGCTTGGCAGTATTTT. The gene calls are TRBV7-8 and TRBJ2-3; D is uncertain. CDR3 size: 13 residues. Looked up from germline, CDR1 is SGHVS and CDR2 is FQNEAQ. The germline V and J ends were trimmed by 6 bases and 11 bases, with 18 bases remaining between them.

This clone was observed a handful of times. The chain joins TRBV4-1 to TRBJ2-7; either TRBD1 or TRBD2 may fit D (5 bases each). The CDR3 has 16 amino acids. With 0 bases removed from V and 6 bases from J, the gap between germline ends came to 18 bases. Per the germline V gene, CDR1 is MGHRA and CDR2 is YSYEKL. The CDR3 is CASSQEAGRAGGEQYF. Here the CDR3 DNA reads TGCGCCAGCAGCCAAGAGGCCGGCAGGGCTGGGGGCGAGCAGTACTTC.

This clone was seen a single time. The CDR3 sequence is CASSLYGAETQYF. The CDR3 DNA sequence: TGTGCCAGCAGTTTATATGGGGCAGAGACCCAGTACTTC. V is TRBV27 and J is TRBJ2-5, with a weak D call TRBD1 (5 bases). The germline CDR1 and CDR2 sequences are MNHEY and SMNVEV (reference sequence). V dropped 1 base and J dropped 4 bases, with 7 bases sitting between them. The CDR3 covers 13 residues.

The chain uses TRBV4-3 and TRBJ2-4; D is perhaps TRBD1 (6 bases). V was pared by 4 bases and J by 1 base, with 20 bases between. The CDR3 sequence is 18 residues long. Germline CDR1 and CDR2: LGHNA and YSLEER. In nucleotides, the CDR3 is TGCGCCAGCAGCCCCAAGATCTCCTTTAGGGGGGCCAAAAACATTCAGTACTTC. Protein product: CASSPKISFRGAKNIQYF.

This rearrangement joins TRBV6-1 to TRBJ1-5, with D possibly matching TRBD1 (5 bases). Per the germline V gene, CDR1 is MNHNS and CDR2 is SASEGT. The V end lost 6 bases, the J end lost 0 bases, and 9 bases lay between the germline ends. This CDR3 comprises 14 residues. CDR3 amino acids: CASRGAVSNQPQHF. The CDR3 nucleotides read TGTGCCAGCAGAGGGGCCGTTAGCAATCAGCCCCAGCATTTT.

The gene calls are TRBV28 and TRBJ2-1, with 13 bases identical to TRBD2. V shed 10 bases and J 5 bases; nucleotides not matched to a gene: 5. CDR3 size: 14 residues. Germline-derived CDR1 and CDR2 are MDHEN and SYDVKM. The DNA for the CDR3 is TGTGCCATCAAGACTAGCGGGGGGAACAATGAGCAGTTCTTC. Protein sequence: CAIKTSGGNNEQFF.

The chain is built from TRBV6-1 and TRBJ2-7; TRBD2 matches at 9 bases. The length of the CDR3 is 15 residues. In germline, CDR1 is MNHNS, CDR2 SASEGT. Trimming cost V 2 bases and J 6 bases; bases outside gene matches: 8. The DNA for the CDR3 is TGTGCCAGCAGTGAACCAGCGGGGGGACCTGTCGAGCAGTACTTC. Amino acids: CASSEPAGGPVEQYF.

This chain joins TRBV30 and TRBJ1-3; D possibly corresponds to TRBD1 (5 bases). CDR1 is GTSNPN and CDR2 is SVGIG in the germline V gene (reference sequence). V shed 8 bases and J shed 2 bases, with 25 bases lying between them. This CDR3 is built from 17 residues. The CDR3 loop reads CARGSGDLRATGNTIYF. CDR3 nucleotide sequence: TGTGCCCGGGGGTCCGGGGACCTGAGAGCCACTGGAAACACCATATATTTT.

The CDR3 protein is CASSYSPDGPQHF. CDR3 nucleotide sequence: TGTGCCAGCAGTTACAGCCCTGACGGGCCCCAGCATTTT. This chain links TRBV6-5 with TRBJ1-5, with no clear D. The CDR3 is made up of 13 amino acids. Trimming stripped 2 bases from V and 9 bases from J, with 11 bases between. CDR1 is MNHEY and CDR2 is SVGAGI in the germline V gene.

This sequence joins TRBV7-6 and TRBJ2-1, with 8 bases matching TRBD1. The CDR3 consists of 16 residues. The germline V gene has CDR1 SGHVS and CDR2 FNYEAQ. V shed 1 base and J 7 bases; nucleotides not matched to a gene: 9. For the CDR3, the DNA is TGTGCCAGCAGCTTAGACGTCAGGGGGCTCTTTAATGAGCAGTTCTTC. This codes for CASSLDVRGLFNEQFF.

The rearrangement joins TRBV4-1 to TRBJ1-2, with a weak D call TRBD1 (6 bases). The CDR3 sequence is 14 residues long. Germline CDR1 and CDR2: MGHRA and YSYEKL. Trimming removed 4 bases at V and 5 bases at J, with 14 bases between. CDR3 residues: CASSPGGGGYGYTF. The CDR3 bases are TGCGCCAGCAGCCCCGGAGGGGGTGGGTATGGCTACACCTTC.

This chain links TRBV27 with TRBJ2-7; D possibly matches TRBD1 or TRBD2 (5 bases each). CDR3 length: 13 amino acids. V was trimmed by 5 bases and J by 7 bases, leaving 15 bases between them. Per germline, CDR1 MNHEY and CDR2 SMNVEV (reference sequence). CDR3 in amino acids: CASSLRDELEQYF. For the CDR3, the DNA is TGTGCCAGCAGTCTCCGGGACGAACTAGAGCAGTACTTC.

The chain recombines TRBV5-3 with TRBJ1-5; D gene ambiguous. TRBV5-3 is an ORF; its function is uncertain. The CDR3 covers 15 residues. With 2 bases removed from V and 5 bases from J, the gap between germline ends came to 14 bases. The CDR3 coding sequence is TGTGCCAGAAGCTTCGCCCTGGATAGAGATCAGCCCCAGCATTTT. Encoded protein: CARSFALDRDQPQHF.